This T cell receptor beta chain emerged from a study of T cell changes during pregnancy in multiple sclerosis. Generated by immunoSEQ multiplex PCR, the TCRdb table keeps only in-frame clones and is missing some. The top ten clones hold 6.5% to 7.5% of a sample with more than 40,000 clones, 90% of them seen once. V dropped 2 bases and J dropped 6 bases, with 13 bases sitting between them. In germline, CDR1 is MNHEY, CDR2 SMNVEV (reference sequence). The CDR3 runs to 14 residues. The count of this clone is one. The receptor comes from a female donor with multiple sclerosis, enrolled in a pregnancy study. The V and J genes are TRBV27 and TRBJ1-2; weak D call: TRBD1 (6 bases). This specimen was CD8+ T cells from peripheral blood mononuclear cells, taken in the third trimester of pregnancy. CDR3: CASSLGQGYHGYTF. The CDR3 region has the DNA TGTGCCAGCAGTTTAGGGCAGGGGTACCATGGCTACACCTTC.